This TCR beta chain was recovered during a study of OX40 agonist ivuxolimab in advanced cancers. Study overall: Under the entry rules, prior anti-PD-1, anti-PD-L1 or anti-CTLA-4 therapy was allowed, and about 40% had some. Study observations and caveats: In the 0.1 to 3.0 mg/kg range, CD4+ and CD8+ blood T cells had expanded clonally by week 6.

There are 14 residues in the CDR3. Trimming took off 3 bases at V and 8 bases at J, with 14 bases between the two ends. Germline CDR1 MDHEN, CDR2 SYDVKM. Turning to this clone: Its antigen is as yet unknown.

Profiled with immunoSEQ multiplex PCR; TCRdb holds only in-frame clones, not every one. This sample has about 120,000 clones; 85% to 95% occur once, and the top ten carry 0.15% to 0.16%. Patients had blood sampled at baseline and again on cycle 4 day 1 and cycle 7 day 1. Sequenced here: CD4+ or CD8+ T cells sorted from blood, sampled in a trial of the OX40 agonist ivuxolimab. The V and J genes are TRBV28 and TRBJ2-1; D tentatively fits TRBD1 or TRBD2 (6 bases each). This clonotype was sampled from an adult with an advanced solid tumor such as melanoma, head and neck, liver or kidney cancer. The CDR3 region is CASSFGGPGDEQFF. CDR3 DNA: TGTGCCAGCAGTTTTGGGGGCCCGGGGGATGAGCAGTTCTTC.